This entry lists 24 T cell receptor beta chains sequenced from one sample in a study of T cell clonotyping in hematopoietic cell transplantation. TCRdb's copy holds only in-frame clones and misses some; the assay was immunoSEQ multiplex PCR. In the table there are 10,000 to 14,000 clones, 89% of which are singletons. The input for sequencing was PBMCs, taken 100 days after allogeneic stem cell transplant. All receptors come from an older female patient who had an allogeneic stem cell transplant from an unrelated donor, so the T cells may come from the graft donor. Some clones in this sample may be carry-over from other donors' samples.

J is TRBJ2-3 and V is TRBV14; 7 nucleotides agree with TRBD2. This CDR3 spans 18 amino acids. CDR1 and CDR2 from the germline V gene are SGHDN and FVKESK. The J segment lost 1 base and the V segment lost 1 base, leaving 11 bases of the junction unmatched. The CDR3 here is CASSQVWDYPPGTDTQYF. The CDR3 nucleotides are TGTGCCAGCAGCCAAGTCTGGGACTACCCCCCCGGCACAGATACGCAGTATTTT.

The chain couples TRBV25-1 to TRBJ1-6; D is unclear. The V and J ends lost 2 bases and 7 bases respectively, with 9 bases between them. The CDR3 sequence is 14 residues long. Per the germline V gene, CDR1 is MGHDK and CDR2 is SYGVNS. This CDR3 reads CASSEILANSPLHF. DNA for the CDR3: TGTGCCAGCAGTGAAATCCTGGCCAATTCACCCCTCCACTTT.

The V and J genes are TRBV15 and TRBJ2-2; tentatively, D is TRBD2 (5 bases). Deletions cut 1 base from V and 8 bases from J, with 11 bases between. Germline V gene lookup returns CDR1 LNHNV and CDR2 YYDKDF (reference sequence). CDR3 size: 14 residues. The CDR3 DNA is TGTGCCACCAGCAGAGGCCGGGATCGGGGGGAGCTGTTTTTT. This codes for CATSRGRDRGELFF. The full variable domain, with the rest looked up from reference TRBV15 and TRBJ2-2, is DAMVIQNPRYQVTQFGKPVTLSCSQTLNHNVMYWYQQKSSQAPKLLFHYYDKDFNNEADTPDNFQSRRPNTSFCFLDIRSPGLGDTAMYLCATSRGRDRGELFFGEGSRLTVL.

The CDR3 reads CASFDSRNTYEQYF. CDR3 DNA: TGCGCCAGCTTCGACAGTAGAAATACCTACGAGCAGTACTTC. This chain joins TRBV5-1 and TRBJ2-7; tentative D call: TRBD1 (5 bases). Looked up from germline, CDR1 is SGHRS and CDR2 is YFSETQ. V was clipped by 7 bases and J by 2 bases, with 16 bases between them. This CDR3 comprises 14 residues. The full variable domain, rest sourced from reference TRBV5-1 and TRBJ2-7, is KAGVTQTPRYLIKTRGQQVTLSCSPISGHRSVSWYQQTPGQGLQFLFEYFSETQRNKGNFPGRFSGRQFSNSRSEMNVSTLELGDSALYLCASFDSRNTYEQYFGPGTRLTVT.

A single count supports this clone. In nucleotides, the CDR3 is TGTGCCAGCATCCCTGGGGCCTACGAGCAGTACTTC. Translating gives CASIPGAYEQYF. The V call is TRBV27, the J call TRBJ2-7; D gene ambiguous. The CDR3 runs 12 residues. Germline assignment: CDR1 MNHEY and CDR2 SMNVEV (reference sequence). The ends were cut back, 7 bases at V and 2 bases at J, with 9 bases in the middle.

This chain uses TRBV7-6 with TRBJ2-1, with 8 bases that match TRBD2. V lost 2 bases and J lost 7; bases outside the gene matches: 10. This CDR3 has 16 residues. Germline V lookup: CDR1 SGHVS, CDR2 FNYEAQ. The CDR3 loop reads CASSLIAGHPGNEQFF. DNA of the CDR3: TGTGCCAGCAGCTTAATAGCGGGACACCCGGGGAATGAGCAGTTCTTC.

This sequence joins TRBV11-3 and TRBJ2-1; no reliable D call. CDR3 length equals 13 residues. Germline V gene data show CDR1 as SGHNT and CDR2 as YENEEA. V dropped 4 bases and J dropped 7 bases, with 11 bases sitting between them. The CDR3 coding sequence is TGTGCCAGCAGCTCCCCCCCTCGGAATGAGCAGTTCTTC. This gives the protein CASSSPPRNEQFF. Variable domain in full (rest from reference TRBV11-3 and TRBJ2-1): EAGVVQSPRYKIIEKKQPVAFWCNPISGHNTLYWYLQNLGQGPELLIRYENEEAVDDSQLPKDRFSAERLKGVDSTLKIQPAELGDSAVYLCASSSPPRNEQFFGPGTRLTVL.

The genes are TRBV4-3 and TRBJ2-6, with a tentative D call TRBD2 (5 bases). V was clipped by 0 bases and J by 2 bases, with 11 bases between them. Germline CDR1 reads LGHNA; CDR2 reads YSLEER. This CDR3 has 17 amino acids. The CDR3 reads CASSQDSGTTGANVLTF. In nucleotides, the CDR3 is TGCGCCAGCAGCCAAGACAGCGGCACCACTGGGGCCAACGTCCTGACTTTC.

This clone has a single count. The V and J genes are TRBV6-5 and TRBJ2-7; TRBD1 agrees at 11 bases. The J segment lost 5 bases and the V segment lost 6 bases, leaving 0 bases of the junction unmatched. The CDR3 contains 12 residues. Germline V CDR1 and CDR2: MNHEY, SVGAGI. Written as DNA, the CDR3 is TGTGCCAGCAGGGGACAGGGGGACGAGCAGTACTTC. Its translation is CASRGQGDEQYF.

The genes are TRBV2 and TRBJ2-7, with D tentatively TRBD1 (5 bases). There are 14 residues in the CDR3. Germline V gene lookup returns CDR1 SNHLY and CDR2 FYNNEI. Deletions cut 1 base from V and 4 bases from J, with 11 bases between. The CDR3 nucleotides are TGTGCCAGCAGTGAAGTAGGGGCCAAATACGAGCAGTACTTC. Protein sequence: CASSEVGAKYEQYF.

The chain links TRBV5-6 to TRBJ2-7; D unclear. The germline V and J ends were trimmed by 0 bases and 4 bases, with 8 bases remaining between them. The germline V gene has CDR1 SGHDT and CDR2 YYEEEE. This CDR3 comprises 13 residues. CDR3 in amino acids: CASSLEDPYEQYF. The CDR3 coding sequence is TGTGCCAGCAGCTTGGAGGACCCGTACGAGCAGTACTTC. The full variable domain, in which reference TRBV5-6 and TRBJ2-7 provide the parts outside the CDR3, is DAGVTQSPTHLIKTRGQQVTLRCSPKSGHDTVSWYQQALGQGPQFIFQYYEEEERQRGNFPDRFSGHQFPNYSSELNVNALLLGDSALYLCASSLEDPYEQYFGPGTRLTVT.

The chain recombines TRBV18 with TRBJ1-1; no reliable D call. V was shortened by 0 bases and J by 5 bases, with 16 bases between the two germline ends. Germline V gene sequence: CDR1 KGHSH, CDR2 LQKENI. The CDR3 runs to 16 residues. The CDR3 DNA reads as TGTGCCAGCTCACCACCGAAAGGACCGCAAGAGACTGAAGCTTTCTTT. Encoded protein: CASSPPKGPQETEAFF.

CDR3 nucleotide sequence: TGTGCCAGCAGCGTACATTCCTCGGGCACAGTGGGTCGCTCTGAAGCTTTCTTT. This gives the protein CASSVHSSGTVGRSEAFF. V and J are TRBV9 and TRBJ1-1; D is unclear. The CDR3 has 18 residues. CDR1 is SGDLS and CDR2 is YYNGEE in the germline V gene. Trimming took 1 base from V and 6 from J, leaving 25 bases between them.

The CDR3 DNA follows: TGCGCCAGCAGCTTGGAGTGGGGATCCTCTCGGGAAGCTTTCTTT. It encodes CASSLEWGSSREAFF. This rearrangement joins TRBV5-1 to TRBJ1-1; D ambiguous. The CDR3 loop spans 15 amino acids. V shed 0 bases and J shed 8 bases, with 17 bases lying between them. Germline V gene data show CDR1 as SGHRS and CDR2 as YFSETQ.

The chain employs TRBV4-3 and TRBJ2-5; 7 nucleotides align to TRBD2. V shed 0 bases, J shed 6 bases, and the junction held 4 bases outside the gene matches. Germline CDR1 LGHNA, CDR2 YSLEER. This CDR3 is built from 14 residues. The CDR3 nucleotides are TGCGCCAGCAGCCAAGATACTAGCGTGAAGACCCAGTACTTC. It yields the protein CASSQDTSVKTQYF.

The V gene is TRBV6-5, the J gene TRBJ1-5, with D possibly TRBD1 on 5 matching bases. The CDR3 length is 14 residues. Germline CDR1 MNHEY, CDR2 SVGAGI. Trimming removed 5 bases from V and 3 bases from J, with 11 bases in between. The chain's CDR3 is CASSDSYLNQPQHF. The CDR3 DNA is TGTGCCAGCAGTGACAGTTATCTCAATCAGCCCCAGCATTTT.

The chain is built from TRBV5-4 and TRBJ2-3, with TRBD2 as a possible D gene (6 bases). Germline V gene lookup returns CDR1 SGHNT and CDR2 YYREEE (reference sequence). This CDR3 spans 14 amino acids. The germline V and J ends were trimmed by 7 bases and 2 bases, with 14 bases remaining between them. CDR3 sequence: CASPSSGPTDTQYF. The CDR3 nucleotides are TGTGCCAGCCCGAGTAGCGGCCCCACAGATACGCAGTATTTT. Variable domain in full (rest from reference TRBV5-4 and TRBJ2-3): ETGVTQSPTHLIKTRGQQVTLRCSSQSGHNTVSWYQQALGQGPQFIFQYYREEENGRGNFPPRFSGLQFPNYSSELNVNALELDDSALYLCASPSSGPTDTQYFGPGTRLTVL.

The chain recombines TRBV15 with TRBJ2-2, with TRBD1 identical over 9 bases. This CDR3 is 19 amino acids long. Germline CDR1 reads LNHNV; CDR2 reads YYDKDF (reference sequence). J was trimmed by 6 bases and V by 0 bases; bases with no gene match: 14. CDR3 amino acids: CATSRDRPLQGAMAGELFF. In DNA, the CDR3 is TGTGCCACCAGCAGAGATAGGCCCTTACAGGGGGCGATGGCCGGGGAGCTGTTTTTT. Complete variable domain (other parts from reference TRBV15 and TRBJ2-2): DAMVIQNPRYQVTQFGKPVTLSCSQTLNHNVMYWYQQKSSQAPKLLFHYYDKDFNNEADTPDNFQSRRPNTSFCFLDIRSPGLGDTAMYLCATSRDRPLQGAMAGELFFGEGSRLTVL.

The chain links TRBV6-1 to TRBJ2-7; D is possibly TRBD2 (5 bases). V was cut by 7 bases and J by 1 base, with 17 bases left in between. The CDR3 extends over 15 amino acids. Germline V lookup: CDR1 MNHNS, CDR2 SASEGT. The CDR3 loop is CASILLAPPSYEQYF. The CDR3 bases are TGTGCCAGCATACTTCTAGCTCCTCCTTCCTACGAGCAGTACTTC.

The V and J genes are TRBV9 and TRBJ2-3, with TRBD2 identical over 7 bases. In germline, CDR1 is SGDLS, CDR2 YYNGEE. With 0 bases clipped from V and 1 base from J, the junction kept 2 bases outside the gene matches. The CDR3 extends over 15 amino acids. The CDR3 coding sequence is TGTGCCAGCAGCGTAGGGGGACTACGCACAGATACGCAGTATTTT. It codes for CASSVGGLRTDTQYF.

The chain combines TRBV7-2 with TRBJ2-1; D call uncertain. CDR3 length: 15 amino acids. With 2 bases removed from V and 8 bases from J, the gap between germline ends came to 16 bases. The germline gives CDR1 SGHTA, CDR2 FQGNSA. The CDR3 DNA follows: TGTGCCAGCAGCTTATCCCCTATCCGTAAGGATGAGCAGTTCTTC. This codes for CASSLSPIRKDEQFF.

The rearrangement links TRBV27 to TRBJ2-3; 9 nucleotides line up with TRBD1. Per germline, CDR1 MNHEY and CDR2 SMNVEV (reference sequence). The CDR3 runs to 17 residues. V lost 3 bases and J lost 0; bases outside the gene matches: 7. The CDR3 reads CASSLTPGTGSTDTQYF. In DNA, the CDR3 is TGTGCCAGCAGTTTGACCCCCGGGACAGGGAGCACAGATACGCAGTATTTT.

The gene calls are TRBV28 and TRBJ1-1, with 8 bases matching TRBD1. V lost 3 bases to trimming and J lost 6 bases; unmatched junction nucleotides: 12. CDR3 size: 16 residues. In germline, CDR1 is MDHEN, CDR2 SYDVKM. The DNA for the CDR3 is TGTGCCAGCAGTTTTGGGGCCGGGCAGGGGGCATCTGAAGCTTTCTTT. It encodes CASSFGAGQGASEAFF.

The rearrangement links TRBV30 to TRBJ1-1; the D gene is possibly TRBD1 (5 bases). The CDR3 loop spans 12 amino acids. V lost 5 bases to trimming and J lost 7 bases, with 14 bases between them. CDR1 is GTSNPN and CDR2 is SVGIG in the germline V gene (reference sequence). CDR3 residues: CAWSLQGDEAFF. For the CDR3, the DNA is TGTGCCTGGTCCCTTCAGGGAGATGAAGCTTTCTTT.